A single sample is the source of the 19 T cell receptor beta chains below, sequenced in a study of PD-1 blockade in mismatch repair-deficient tumors. Libraries were prepared by immunoSEQ multiplex PCR; TCRdb keeps only in-frame clonotypes and omits some of them. Here the sample spans approximately 100,000 clones, 70% to 85% being singletons. Sample: peripheral blood, taken less than 37 weeks after starting pembrolizumab. Every receptor here comes from an adult with mismatch repair-deficient cancer.

This clone showed up just once. V is TRBV6-5 and J is TRBJ2-1, with 8 bases lining up with TRBD2. CDR3 size: 15 residues. CDR1 is MNHEY and CDR2 is SVGAGI in the germline V gene. V shed 2 bases and J 6 bases; nucleotides not matched to a gene: 6. As DNA, the CDR3 is TGTGCCAGCAGTTACCCGGGACTAGACGGCAATGAGCAGTTCTTC. As protein: CASSYPGLDGNEQFF.

The genes are TRBV6-6 and TRBJ2-5; TRBD2 agrees at 7 bases. Germline CDR1 MNHNY, CDR2 SVGAGI (reference sequence). Unmatched junction bases numbered 1, after V lost 5 bases and J lost 4 bases. The CDR3 is 12 amino acids. Here the CDR3 reads CASSGGGETQYF. CDR3 nucleotides: TGTGCCAGCAGTGGCGGGGGAGAGACCCAGTACTTC.

The chain links TRBV5-1 to TRBJ2-1, with 7 bases that match TRBD2. The J segment lost 7 bases and the V segment lost 3 bases, leaving 1 base of the junction unmatched. From germline, CDR1 is SGHRS and CDR2 YFSETQ. The CDR3 has 12 residues. The CDR3 DNA reads as TGCGCCAGCAGCTGGGGGGGTAATGAGCAGTTCTTC. Residues: CASSWGGNEQFF.

The chain carries TRBV29-1 and TRBJ2-7, with 7 positions matching TRBD2. The CDR3 runs 12 residues. V dropped 5 bases and J dropped 7; count of bases not matched to a gene: 8. Germline V gene data show CDR1 as SQVTM and CDR2 as ANQGSEA. The CDR3, as DNA: TGCAGCGTTCTTCGCGGGAGTCATGAGCAGTACTTC. The encoded protein is CSVLRGSHEQYF.

The gene calls are TRBV6-5 and TRBJ1-2; the D gene is possibly TRBD1 (5 bases). Germline values: CDR1 MNHEY, CDR2 SVGAGI. V dropped 10 bases and J dropped 6 bases, with 18 bases sitting between them. This CDR3 is 13 amino acids long. This CDR3 reads CAIMGGTQHGYTF. The DNA for the CDR3 is TGTGCCATAATGGGGGGGACCCAACATGGCTACACCTTC.

The CDR3 spells CASSLARLDTQYF. CDR3 DNA sequence: TGTGCCAGCAGCTTAGCGCGCTTAGATACGCAGTATTTT. The chain carries TRBV7-2 and TRBJ2-3; the D is unclear. This CDR3 region has 13 residues. Trimming took 0 bases from V and 5 from J, leaving 6 bases between them. Germline lookup yields CDR1 SGHTA and CDR2 FQGNSA.

This clone was observed at least ten times. V gene TRBV7-8 combines with J gene TRBJ2-2; D is uncertain. The CDR3 sequence is 12 residues long. Germline assignment: CDR1 SGHVS and CDR2 FQNEAQ. Trimming took off 2 bases at V and 7 bases at J, with 5 bases between the two ends. The CDR3 region is CASSLSVGELFF. The CDR3 DNA sequence: TGTGCCAGCAGCTTATCCGTCGGGGAGCTGTTTTTT. Together with reference TRBV7-8 and TRBJ2-2, the CDR3 gives the full variable domain: GAGVSQSPRYKVAKRGQDVALRCDPISGHVSLFWYQQALGQGPEFLTYFQNEAQLDKSGLPSDRFFAERPEGSVSTLKIQRTQQEDSAVYLCASSLSVGELFFGEGSRLTVL.

This clone came up a few times. The V gene is TRBV28, the J gene TRBJ2-3; D perhaps matches TRBD2 (6 bases). The CDR3 runs 14 residues. Trimming stripped 4 bases from V and 5 bases from J, with 13 bases between. Germline-derived CDR1 and CDR2 are MDHEN and SYDVKM. For the CDR3, the DNA is TGTGCCAGCAGTTCGGGAGAGTGGCTAGATACGCAGTATTTT. Encoded protein: CASSSGEWLDTQYF.

The V gene is TRBV6-1, the J gene TRBJ1-1, with D possibly being TRBD1 (5 bases). The V gene's germline CDR1 is MNHNS and CDR2 SASEGT. The CDR3 extends over 11 amino acids. V was pared by 7 bases and J by 10 bases, with 13 bases between. This chain's CDR3 is CASKDSFAAFF. CDR3 bases: TGTGCCAGCAAAGACAGTTTTGCAGCTTTCTTT.

The V and J genes are TRBV5-1 and TRBJ2-1; D is possibly TRBD2 (6 bases). This CDR3 spans 14 amino acids. Germline V lookup: CDR1 SGHRS, CDR2 YFSETQ. Trimming took off 0 bases at V and 12 bases at J, with 16 bases between the two ends. The CDR3 DNA reads as TGCGCCAGCAGCTTGGATGGGACCGGGCGGGGGCAGTTCTTC. Encoded protein: CASSLDGTGRGQFF.

The chain employs TRBV14 and TRBJ2-7; D gene uncertain. Germline V lookup: CDR1 SGHDN, CDR2 FVKESK. CDR3 length: 15 amino acids. The V end was cut by 0 bases, the J end by 3 bases, with 12 bases between. CDR3 region: CASSQDLARLYEQYF. CDR3 sequence (DNA): TGTGCCAGCAGCCAAGATTTGGCTCGCCTCTACGAGCAGTACTTC.

The gene calls are TRBV6-6 and TRBJ1-1; D remains ambiguous. V was clipped by 4 bases and J by 1 base, with 4 bases between them. The CDR3 spans 12 residues. Germline CDR1 reads MNHNY; CDR2 reads SVGAGI (reference sequence). The CDR3 here is CASSFGNTEAFF. The DNA for the CDR3 is TGTGCCAGCAGTTTTGGGAACACTGAAGCTTTCTTT.

The chain couples TRBV6-5 to TRBJ2-7; D may correspond to TRBD1 or TRBD2 (6 bases each). CDR1 and CDR2 (germline): MNHEY, SVGAGI. The CDR3 has 14 residues. Deletions cut 2 bases from V and 4 bases from J, with 12 bases between. The CDR3 region is CASSYDIGGYEQYF. The CDR3 coding sequence is TGTGCCAGCAGTTACGATATAGGGGGGTACGAGCAGTACTTC.

This rearrangement joins TRBV11-2 to TRBJ1-4, with D unresolved. Germline CDR1 reads SGHAT; CDR2 reads FQNNGV. Trimming stripped 1 base from V and 6 bases from J, with 3 bases between. The CDR3 spans 12 residues. CDR3 bases: TGTGCCAGCAGCTTAGGCCATGAAAAACTGTTTTTT. Translated: CASSLGHEKLFF.

This clone was observed a handful of times. The chain carries TRBV19 and TRBJ1-5, with TRBD1 matching 9 bases. Germline assignment: CDR1 LNHDA and CDR2 SQIVND (reference sequence). After removal of 8 bases from V and 7 bases from J, the junction contained 9 bases not matched to a gene. The CDR3 is 14 amino acids. The CDR3: CASFSGTGRQPQHF. CDR3 nucleotide sequence: TGTGCCAGTTTCTCCGGGACAGGGAGGCAGCCCCAGCATTTT.

The V call is TRBV30, the J call TRBJ1-5; D is uncertain. The CDR3 covers 14 residues. V gave up 3 bases and J gave up 4 bases, with 13 bases separating them. In germline, CDR1 is GTSNPN, CDR2 SVGIG (reference sequence). CDR3 DNA sequence: TGTGCCTGGAGCACACAGTATGGGAATCAGCCCCAGCATTTT. Encoded protein: CAWSTQYGNQPQHF.

This clone appeared once. This chain's CDR3 is CASSLDVTGEGEQFF. In DNA, the CDR3 is TGTGCCAGCAGCTTGGATGTGACAGGGGAAGGTGAGCAGTTCTTC. V usage is TRBV5-4 and J usage is TRBJ2-1, with 8 bases lining up with TRBD1. V lost 0 bases and J lost 9; bases outside the gene matches: 8. Germline lookup yields CDR1 SGHNT and CDR2 YYREEE (reference sequence). CDR3 length equals 15 residues. Based on the CDR3 plus reference TRBV5-4 and TRBJ2-1, the full variable domain is ETGVTQSPTHLIKTRGQQVTLRCSSQSGHNTVSWYQQALGQGPQFIFQYYREEENGRGNFPPRFSGLQFPNYSSELNVNALELDDSALYLCASSLDVTGEGEQFFGPGTRLTVL.

The chain links TRBV28 to TRBJ2-7, with 9 bases lining up with TRBD1. Germline V gene sequence: CDR1 MDHEN, CDR2 SYDVKM. After removal of 7 bases from V and 6 bases from J, the junction contained 7 bases not matched to a gene. CDR3 length: 13 amino acids. DNA for the CDR3: TGTGCCAGCATAAAACAGGGGGCAGGCGAGCAGTACTTC. Protein: CASIKQGAGEQYF.

This chain uses TRBV4-1 with TRBJ2-3; unclear D gene. The length of the CDR3 is 15 residues. The V end lost 1 base, the J end lost 6 bases, and 14 bases lay between the germline ends. CDR1 and CDR2 (germline): MGHRA, YSYEKL. The CDR3 loop reads CASSQVRIAGDTQYF. CDR3 nucleotide sequence: TGCGCCAGCAGCCAAGTCAGGATCGCAGGTGATACGCAGTATTTT.